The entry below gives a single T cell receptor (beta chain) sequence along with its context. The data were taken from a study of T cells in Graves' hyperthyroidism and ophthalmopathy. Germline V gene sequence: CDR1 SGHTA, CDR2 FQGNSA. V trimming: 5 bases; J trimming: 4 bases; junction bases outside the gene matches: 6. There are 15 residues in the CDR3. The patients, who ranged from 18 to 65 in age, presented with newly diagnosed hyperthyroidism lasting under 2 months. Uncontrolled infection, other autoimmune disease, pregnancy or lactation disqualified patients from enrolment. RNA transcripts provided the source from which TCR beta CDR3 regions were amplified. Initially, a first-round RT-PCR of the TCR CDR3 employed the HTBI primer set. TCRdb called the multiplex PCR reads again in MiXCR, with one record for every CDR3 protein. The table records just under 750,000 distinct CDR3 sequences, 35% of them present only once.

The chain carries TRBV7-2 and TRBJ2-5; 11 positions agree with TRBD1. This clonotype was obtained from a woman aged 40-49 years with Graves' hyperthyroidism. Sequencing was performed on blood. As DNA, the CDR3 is TGTGCCAGCAGCCAGAGGGGACAGGGGGTAGAGACCCAGTACTTC. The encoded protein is CASSQRGQGVETQYF.